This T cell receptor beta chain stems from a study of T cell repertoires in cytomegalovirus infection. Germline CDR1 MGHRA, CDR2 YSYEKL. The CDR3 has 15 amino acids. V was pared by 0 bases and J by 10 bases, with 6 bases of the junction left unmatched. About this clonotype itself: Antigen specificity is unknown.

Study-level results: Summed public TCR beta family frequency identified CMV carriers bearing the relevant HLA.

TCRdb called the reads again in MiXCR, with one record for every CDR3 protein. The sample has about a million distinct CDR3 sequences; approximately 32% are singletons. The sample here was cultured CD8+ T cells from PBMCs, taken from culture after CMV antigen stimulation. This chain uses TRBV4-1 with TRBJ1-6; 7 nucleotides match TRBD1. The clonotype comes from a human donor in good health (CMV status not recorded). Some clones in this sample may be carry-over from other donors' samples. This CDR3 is CASSQDPTGSSPLHF. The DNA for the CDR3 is TGCGCCAGCAGCCAAGATCCGACAGGGTCCTCACCCCTCCACTTT.